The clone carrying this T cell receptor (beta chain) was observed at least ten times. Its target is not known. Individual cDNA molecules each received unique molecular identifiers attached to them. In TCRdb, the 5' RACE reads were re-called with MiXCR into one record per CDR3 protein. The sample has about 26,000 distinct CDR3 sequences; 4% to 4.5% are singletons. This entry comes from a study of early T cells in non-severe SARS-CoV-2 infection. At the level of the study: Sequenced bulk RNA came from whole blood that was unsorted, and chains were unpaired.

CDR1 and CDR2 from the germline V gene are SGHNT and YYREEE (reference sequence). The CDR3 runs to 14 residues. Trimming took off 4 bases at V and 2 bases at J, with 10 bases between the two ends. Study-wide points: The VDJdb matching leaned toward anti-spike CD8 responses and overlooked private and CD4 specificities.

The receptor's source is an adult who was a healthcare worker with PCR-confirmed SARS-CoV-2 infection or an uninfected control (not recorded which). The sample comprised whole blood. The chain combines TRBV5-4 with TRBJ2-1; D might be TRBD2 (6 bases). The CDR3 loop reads CASSPGGPYNEQFF. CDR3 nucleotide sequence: TGTGCCAGCAGCCCCGGGGGTCCCTACAATGAGCAGTTCTTC.